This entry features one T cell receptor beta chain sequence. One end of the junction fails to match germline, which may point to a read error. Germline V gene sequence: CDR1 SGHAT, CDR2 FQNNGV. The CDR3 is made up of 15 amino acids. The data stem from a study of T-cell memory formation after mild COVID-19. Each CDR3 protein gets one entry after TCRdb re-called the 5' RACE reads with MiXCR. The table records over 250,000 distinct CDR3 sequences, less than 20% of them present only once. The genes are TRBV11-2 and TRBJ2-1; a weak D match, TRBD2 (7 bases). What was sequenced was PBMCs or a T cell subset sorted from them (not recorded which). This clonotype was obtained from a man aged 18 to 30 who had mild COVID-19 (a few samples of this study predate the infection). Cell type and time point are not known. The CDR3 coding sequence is TGTGCCAGCAGCGTCTCGGGGGGCTCCTACAACGAGCAGTTCTTC. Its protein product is CASSVSGGSYNEQFF.